This T cell receptor beta chain was found in a study of blood T cell repertoires in COVID-19. In the authors' workflow: It was from reference gene primer amplification that nucleated cell counts were estimated. Here immunoSEQ multiplex PCR was the method, and the copy in TCRdb shows in-frame clones only, minus some. V, J and clone size were drawn from that table, and D and trimming were deduced from the DNA. The sample has about 98,000 clones, around 73% seen once. This CDR3 spans 13 amino acids. J gave up 6 bases and V 2 bases, and 3 bases lay outside the gene matches. CDR1 WNHNN and CDR2 SYGVQD come from the germline V gene (reference sequence).

The chain has TRBV10-1 and TRBJ2-7, with 8 positions matching TRBD2. Sequences were obtained from peripheral blood. The receptor was isolated from a man aged 55-75 years with active or convalescent COVID-19. The CDR3 sequence is CASSETLAGEQYF. DNA of the CDR3: TGCGCCAGCAGTGAGACCCTAGCGGGCGAGCAGTACTTC.